This T cell receptor beta chain emerged from a study of siplizumab effects on memory and regulatory T cells. Overall study findings and caveats: Proliferating Tregs from siplizumab cultures lacked functional confirmation of suppression. Naive T cells were seemingly more diverse than memory cells, and major contributions to the alloresponse seemed to be made by them. On average, about 70% of mappable alloreactive CD4+ clones were Treg-derived under siplizumab, against about 27% in controls.

Assays were performed on roughly 94,000 TCR templates per sample. Sequencing was performed with immunoSEQ multiplex PCR; in TCRdb, only in-frame clones are kept and a portion is missing. The sample contains about 110,000 clones, about 90% of which appear only once. This CDR3 has 15 amino acids. Trimming removed 5 bases from V and 5 bases from J; junction bases left unmatched: 11. Germline loops: CDR1 SGHAT, CDR2 FQDESV (reference sequence). Remarks on this clone: Its antigen is still unknown.

This sequence was found in a human donor in good health. The chain is built from TRBV11-1 and TRBJ2-5; TRBD2 matches 7 bases. Sequenced sample: Tregs sorted from blood. The CDR3 bases are TGTGCCAGCAGCGGGACCGGACTAGTCTGGGAGACCCAGTACTTC. It encodes CASSGTGLVWETQYF.